Each of the 8 T cell receptor beta chains below was sequenced from the same sample in a study of OX40 agonist ivuxolimab in advanced cancers. Assay used: immunoSEQ multiplex PCR; TCRdb lists only in-frame clones, some missing. The data show approximately 90,000 clones, more than 80% seen once. The specimen comprised CD4+ or CD8+ T cells sorted from blood, sampled in a trial of the OX40 agonist ivuxolimab. The receptors here all came from an adult with an advanced solid tumor such as melanoma, head and neck, liver or kidney cancer.

This clone appeared a single time. The CDR3, as DNA: TGTGCCAGCAGCCAAGGCCCCGAAACAGATACGCAGTATTTT. Protein product: CASSQGPETDTQYF. The chain is built from TRBV4-2 and TRBJ2-3; D unclear. Germline CDR1 reads LGHNA; CDR2 reads YNFKEQ. The ends were cut back, 1 base at V and 3 bases at J, with 8 bases in the middle. This CDR3 has 14 amino acids.

The chain uses TRBV12-2 and TRBJ2-5; TRBD2 was called by the table and not checked on the DNA. TRBV12-2 is tagged as a pseudogene. This CDR3 contains 14 residues. In nucleotides, the CDR3 is TGTGCAAGTCGCTTAACTAGCGGGAGAGAGACCCAGTACTTC. It codes for CASRLTSGRETQYF.

There are a few counts of this clone. This sequence joins TRBV28 and TRBJ2-4; 12 bases are shared with TRBD2. Germline lookup yields CDR1 MDHEN and CDR2 SYDVKM. The CDR3 runs to 14 residues. The junction had 2 bases not matched to a gene; V was cut back by 5 bases and J by 6 bases. In DNA form, the CDR3 reads TGTGCCAGCAGTCTAGCGGGAGGGCCAAACATTCAGTACTTC. It translates to CASSLAGGPNIQYF.

The chain combines TRBV4-1 with TRBJ2-3, with 10 positions matching TRBD1. This CDR3 spans 17 amino acids. V trimming: 0 bases; J trimming: 4 bases; junction bases outside the gene matches: 7. The V gene's germline CDR1 is MGHRA and CDR2 YSYEKL. For the CDR3, the DNA is TGCGCCAGCAGCCAAGAGTTGGGACAGGGGCTTCCAGATACGCAGTATTTT. It yields the protein CASSQELGQGLPDTQYF.

This sequence joins TRBV27 and TRBJ1-4, with 8 nucleotides matching TRBD1. CDR1 is MNHEY, CDR2 SMNVEV, per germline (reference sequence). V lost 7 bases to trimming and J lost 6 bases; unmatched junction nucleotides: 4. The CDR3 consists of 13 residues. CDR3 residues: CASKAGGYEKLFF. CDR3 bases: TGTGCCAGCAAGGCAGGGGGCTATGAAAAACTGTTTTTT.

The rearrangement joins TRBV6-1 to TRBJ1-1; 9 bases are a match to TRBD1. The CDR3 has 16 residues. Germline V lookup: CDR1 MNHNS, CDR2 SASEGT. V lost 4 bases, J lost 1 base, and 7 bases stayed unmatched. The CDR3 spells CASSVLPGQGNTEAFF. In DNA form, the CDR3 reads TGTGCCAGCAGTGTACTACCGGGACAGGGGAACACTGAAGCTTTCTTT.

The V call is TRBV19, the J call TRBJ2-2, with TRBD2 matching 11 bases. The germline V gene has CDR1 LNHDA and CDR2 SQIVND (reference sequence). The CDR3 is made up of 16 amino acids. V was clipped by 6 bases and J by 5 bases; unmatched bases: 8. CDR3 residues: CASSTSSGRLTGELFF. The CDR3 coding sequence is TGTGCCAGTAGCACATCTAGCGGGAGGTTAACCGGGGAGCTGTTTTTT.

As concerns this clone: Likely a read error: the CDR3 ends without its conserved phenylalanine or tryptophan. The chain links TRBV7-9 to TRBJ1-2, with D tentatively TRBD1 (6 bases). Germline V gene data show CDR1 as SEHNR and CDR2 as FQNEAQ (reference sequence). Trimming pared 2 bases from V and 1 base from J, leaving 11 bases between. There are 15 residues in the CDR3. The CDR3 DNA follows: TGTGCCAGCAGCTTACTCAGGGGCGATAACTATGGCTACACCCTC. This gives the protein CASSLLRGDNYGYTL.